This T cell receptor beta chain was retrieved from a study of graft-versus-host responses after intestinal transplantation (dated by TCRdb to the early 2020s). The study in broad terms: Multivisceral, liver-intestinal, or isolated intestinal transplants were received by the recipients. A peak of at least 4% donor T cells among recipient peripheral blood mononuclear cells was the definition used for donor T cell macrochimerism. After intestinal transplantation, graft-versus-host and host-versus-graft alloreactive T cell clones were followed in the graft, circulation and bone marrow using bulk TCR-beta CDR3 sequencing. All recipients received anti-thymocyte globulin induction followed by maintenance tacrolimus and steroids for about three years. To identify alloreactive clones, pre-transplant mixed lymphocyte reaction products were sequenced and then compared with unstimulated pre-transplant donor and recipient T cells. The cohort enrolled 20 to 25 intestinal transplant recipients, one of whom was a retransplant, and 3 patients without pretransplant specimens were excluded. Instead of going to the commercial service, samples from a few later patients were sequenced in-house on an Illumina MiSeq and processed with MiXCR. Study-wide findings and limitations: Early after transplant, declines in HvG clones were associated with peak levels of circulating GvH clones. GvH clones turned up in recipient bone marrow, with some appearing earlier in ileal mucosa or blood, a pattern consistent with an intestinal mucosal origin. The relatively low number and heterogeneity of intestinal transplant patients limited the conclusions. Patients with donor T cell macrochimerism had high GvH to HvG T cell clonal ratios in their allografts.

Notes on this clone: Its antigen has not been determined. No much larger clone is present one base from it, and per-base qualities are unavailable.

The method was the immunoSEQ multiplex PCR assay. In most patients, genomic DNA was isolated using the Qiagen DNeasy Blood and Tissue Kit and sent frozen to Adaptive Biotechnologies for TCR sequencing. Adaptive Biotechnologies carried out high-throughput TCR-beta CDR3 sequencing of genomic DNA for most patients. As for the authors' bioinformatics: Adaptive's ImmunoSEQ software supplied the TCR sequencing data for 18 patients, while MiXCR and VDJtools were used to process three other patients. To correct CD4 versus CD8 sorting errors, sequences present in both subsets at a frequency ratio below 5:1 were removed. CDR3 nucleotide sequences shared between donor and recipient were removed because their origin could not be assigned. To count as alloreactive, a clone needed at least 2-fold expansion over unstimulated cells and a minimum CFSE-low frequency of 0.002% (template counts) or 0.001% (read counts). Clones detected in sequenced pre-transplant spleen, lymph node, or MLR CFSE-low populations of the donor or recipient were defined as mappable. The cumulative frequency of alloreactive clones was calculated as a percentage of all sequences, weighted by copy number. TCRdb took over this immuneACCESS table, retaining in-frame rearrangements with V and J assigned. Such tables are incomplete; in checked studies, under half of the missing clones stem from an unresolved V gene, and the remainder is unexplained. Clonal size and the V and J genes are those of that table, whereas D and trimming came from the DNA. Counted in this sample were about 71,000 clones; less than 95% of them appeared once. The top ten clones comprise about 1.3% of the sample.

Per the publication, the time point label means: cells obtained before transplantation from donor or recipient. CD3+CD4+ and CD3+CD8+ populations were FACS-sorted from unstimulated pre-transplant donor and recipient cells taken from spleen or lymph nodes. Material: unstimulated CD8+ T cells sorted from spleen or lymph node cells, obtained before intestinal transplant. The source of this sequence is a human donor who received an intestinal transplant.

The CDR3 protein is CASILGHEQFF. The DNA sequence is as follows: TGTGCCAGTATCTTGGGCCATGAGCAGTTCTTC. This chain is built from TRBV19 and TRBJ2-1; no D gene can be assigned with confidence. The V and J ends are trimmed by 7 bases and 8 bases, leaving 9 bases between them. The germline V gene (reference sequence) provides CDR1 LNHDA and CDR2 SQIVND. The CDR3 has 11 amino acids, counting the end cysteine and phenylalanine. Of all the DNA, just the CDR3 is kept, 33 bases in frame from base 1.